These 25 T cell receptor beta chains came from one sample sequenced in a study of cytomegalovirus exposure and HLA in healthy donors. PCR involved 60 Vbeta and 13 Jbeta primers. Generated by immunoSEQ multiplex PCR, the TCRdb table keeps only in-frame clones and is missing some. The sample lists about 130,000 clones, over 80% occurring once. The specimen was PBMCs. These receptors were taken from a boy aged 5-17 years in good health and CMV-seronegative.

The chain carries TRBV6-1 and TRBJ2-1; D ambiguous. Germline CDR1 is MNHNS and CDR2 is SASEGT. The ends were cut back, 6 bases at V and 4 bases at J, with 7 bases in the middle. The CDR3 contains 12 residues. The CDR3 sequence: CASRNRYNEQFF. CDR3 nucleotides: TGTGCCAGCAGAAACAGATACAATGAGCAGTTCTTC.

The V and J genes are TRBV11-3 and TRBJ2-7; the D is unclear. This CDR3 region has 13 residues. With 1 base removed from V and 4 bases from J, the gap between germline ends came to 8 bases. The germline V gene has CDR1 SGHNT and CDR2 YENEEA. The CDR3 region has the DNA TGTGCCAGCAGCTTAGGGGCAGCTTACGAGCAGTACTTC. Amino acids: CASSLGAAYEQYF.

The chain has TRBV7-9 and TRBJ2-1, with D perhaps TRBD1 (5 bases). Germline CDR1 reads SEHNR; CDR2 reads FQNEAQ (reference sequence). The CDR3 totals 14 residues. With 1 base removed from V and 8 bases from J, the gap between germline ends came to 12 bases. The CDR3 DNA sequence: TGTGCCAGCAGCTTAGTGGGGCCCGCCGATGAGCAGTTCTTC. As protein: CASSLVGPADEQFF.

The chain links TRBV5-1 to TRBJ2-6; TRBD1 agrees at 11 bases. Germline V lookup: CDR1 SGHRS, CDR2 YFSETQ. The CDR3 runs to 20 residues. The V gene end was trimmed by 4 bases and the J gene end by 3 bases; junction bases not matched to a gene: 15. CDR3 DNA: TGCGCCAGCAGCGAGGACAGGGGGCGCTTTTGGGTGCGTGGGGCCAACGTCCTGACTTTC. The encoded protein is CASSEDRGRFWVRGANVLTF.

The gene calls are TRBV19 and TRBJ2-6, with TRBD1 matching 8 bases. With 3 bases clipped from V and 0 bases from J, the junction kept 7 bases outside the gene matches. This CDR3 has 18 amino acids. Germline-derived CDR1 and CDR2 are LNHDA and SQIVND (reference sequence). CDR3 in amino acids: CASSMPGTGFSGANVLTF. The CDR3 DNA is TGTGCCAGTAGTATGCCCGGGACAGGATTCTCTGGGGCCAACGTCCTGACTTTC.

Comment on this clone: The sample contains more than one DNA sequence encoding this CDR3. The genes are TRBV19 and TRBJ1-2; TRBD1 agrees at 9 bases. After removal of 5 bases from V and 5 bases from J, the junction contained 3 bases not matched to a gene. There are 13 residues in the CDR3. The V gene's germline CDR1 is LNHDA and CDR2 SQIVND (reference sequence). As DNA, the CDR3 is TGTGCCAGTAGTCCCGGGACAGGGTATGGCTACACCTTC. Translated: CASSPGTGYGYTF.

The chain joins TRBV7-9 to TRBJ1-2, with no clear D. Per the germline V gene, CDR1 is SEHNR and CDR2 is FQNEAQ (reference sequence). The CDR3 is 14 amino acids. V shed 3 bases and J shed 4 bases, with 12 bases lying between them. For the CDR3, the DNA is TGTGCCAGCAGCTTGAGTTCTGAGATCTATGGCTACACCTTC. Its translation: CASSLSSEIYGYTF.

This chain joins TRBV6-5 and TRBJ2-2, with TRBD2 as a possible D gene (5 bases). This CDR3 is built from 14 residues. Germline CDR1 and CDR2: MNHEY and SVGAGI. Trimming shortened V by 3 bases and J by 2 bases, and 7 bases separated the two germline ends. The CDR3 DNA is TGTGCCAGCAGTTATGGGAGAAACACCGGGGAGCTGTTTTTT. It translates to CASSYGRNTGELFF.

The V call is TRBV11-3, the J call TRBJ2-5; 7 positions match TRBD2. This CDR3 is built from 13 residues. Trimming at V came to 3 bases and at J to 2 bases, leaving 0 bases not matched to a gene. CDR1 SGHNT and CDR2 YENEEA come from the germline V gene. DNA of the CDR3: TGTGCCAGCAGCTTTAGCGGGCAAGAGACCCAGTACTTC. It yields the protein CASSFSGQETQYF.

V usage is TRBV4-1 and J usage is TRBJ2-5; D uncertain. Deletions cut 0 bases from V and 5 bases from J, with 10 bases between. This CDR3 is built from 14 residues. Germline CDR1 reads MGHRA; CDR2 reads YSYEKL. CDR3 nucleotide sequence: TGCGCCAGCAGCCAAGATAGAACCCGGGAGACCCAGTACTTC. It specifies CASSQDRTRETQYF.

The J gene is TRBJ1-1, the V gene TRBV15; no firm D call. The germline V gene has CDR1 LNHNV and CDR2 YYDKDF (reference sequence). Trimming took 3 bases from V and 4 from J, leaving 9 bases between them. The CDR3 length is 13 residues. CDR3 bases: TGTGCCACCAGCAGTAGCCCTTTCACTGAAGCTTTCTTT. Amino acids: CATSSSPFTEAFF.

As concerns this clone: One junction end disagrees with the germline gene, perhaps due to a read error. J is TRBJ2-2 and V is TRBV7-9; no definite D call. Germline-derived CDR1 and CDR2 are SEHNR and FQNEAQ (reference sequence). CDR3 length equals 14 residues. The CDR3 bases are TGTTCCAGCAGTCCTCGAGTAAACACCGGGGAGCTGTTTTTT. It encodes CSSSPRVNTGELFF.

This clone was seen only a few times. The CDR3 DNA follows: TGCGCCAGCGCCATGGAGAGGTGGAACACTGAAGCTTTCTTT. The encoded protein is CASAMERWNTEAFF. The V and J genes are TRBV5-1 and TRBJ1-1; D is uncertain. Germline V gene sequence: CDR1 SGHRS, CDR2 YFSETQ. The CDR3 consists of 14 residues. The V end was cut by 7 bases, the J end by 1 base, with 14 bases between. Based on the CDR3 plus reference TRBV5-1 and TRBJ1-1, the full variable domain is KAGVTQTPRYLIKTRGQQVTLSCSPISGHRSVSWYQQTPGQGLQFLFEYFSETQRNKGNFPGRFSGRQFSNSRSEMNVSTLELGDSALYLCASAMERWNTEAFFGQGTRLTVV.

V gene TRBV6-5 combines with J gene TRBJ2-7; TRBD2 matches 14 bases. The CDR3 is 14 residues long. Unmatched junction bases numbered 2, after V lost 4 bases and J lost 6 bases. Germline CDR1 is MNHEY and CDR2 is SVGAGI. The CDR3 region has the DNA TGTGCCAGCAGTTCGGGACTAGCGGGAGTCGAGCAGTACTTC. This gives the protein CASSSGLAGVEQYF.

CDR3 bases: TGCGCCAGCAGCCAAGCCGCCAGCGGGAGTGGTAATGAGCAGTTCTTC. Translation gives CASSQAASGSGNEQFF. This rearrangement joins TRBV4-3 to TRBJ2-1; TRBD2 matches at 8 bases. The ends lost 1 base at V and 7 bases at J; junction bases unmatched: 9. This CDR3 has 16 amino acids. CDR1 and CDR2 (germline): LGHNA, YSLEER.

This chain connects TRBV12-5 to TRBJ1-5; 7 nucleotides align to TRBD1. The germline gives CDR1 LGHNT, CDR2 FRNRAP. The CDR3 runs 18 residues. V lost 0 bases and J lost 0; bases outside the gene matches: 8. The CDR3 coding sequence is TGTGCTAGTGGTTTGGTAGAAAGGGGGCGGGCTAGCAATCAGCCCCAGCATTTT. Amino acid sequence: CASGLVERGRASNQPQHF.

In this sample, this clone turned up once. The chain combines TRBV4-2 with TRBJ2-1; D might be TRBD2 (7 bases). CDR1 is LGHNA and CDR2 is YNFKEQ in the germline V gene. This CDR3 has 14 amino acids. With 3 bases removed from V and 6 bases from J, the gap between germline ends came to 12 bases. The CDR3 sequence is CASSQAGGLNEQFF. The CDR3 DNA reads as TGTGCCAGCAGCCAGGCCGGGGGGCTCAATGAGCAGTTCTTC.

V is TRBV12-5 and J is TRBJ1-4, with a possible D match to TRBD1 (5 bases). CDR3 length equals 17 residues. CDR1 and CDR2 from the germline V gene are LGHNT and FRNRAP. Trimming removed 1 base from V and 8 bases from J, with 20 bases in between. The DNA for the CDR3 is TGTGCTAGTGGTTTGGGCTGGCTGGCGGGACGGCCGGAAAAACTGTTTTTT. Its translation: CASGLGWLAGRPEKLFF.

The chain has TRBV28 and TRBJ2-7; D is ambiguous. This CDR3 has 11 amino acids. V was pared by 6 bases and J by 5 bases, with 8 bases between. CDR1 is MDHEN, CDR2 SYDVKM, per germline. The CDR3 DNA reads as TGTGCCAGCAGCCGCCGAGACGAGCAGTACTTC. This encodes CASSRRDEQYF. The variable domain in full, completed from reference TRBV28 and TRBJ2-7, reads DVKVTQSSRYLVKRTGEKVFLECVQDMDHENMFWYRQDPGLGLRLIYFSYDVKMKEKGDIPEGYSVSREKKERFSLILESASTNQTSMYLCASSRRDEQYFGPGTRLTVT.

The chain has TRBV2 and TRBJ1-1; D is ambiguous. Germline lookup yields CDR1 SNHLY and CDR2 FYNNEI. The CDR3 extends over 14 amino acids. Trimming stripped 6 bases from V and 0 bases from J, with 11 bases between. CDR3 region: CASRSRPMNTEAFF. The CDR3 DNA follows: TGTGCCAGCAGGTCCAGGCCTATGAACACTGAAGCTTTCTTT.

The DNA for the CDR3 is TGCAGCGTTGATGGCTCAGGGGTAATGCACACTGAAGCTTTCTTT. It codes for CSVDGSGVMHTEAFF. The rearrangement joins TRBV29-1 to TRBJ1-1; tentatively, D is TRBD1 (6 bases). The CDR3 is 15 residues long. Trimming shortened V by 3 bases and J by 3 bases, and 17 bases separated the two germline ends. Germline CDR1 reads SQVTM; CDR2 reads ANQGSEA.

This chain uses TRBV27 with TRBJ1-1; D gene unclear. V lost 7 bases and J 7 bases, leaving 16 bases between the germline ends. Germline CDR1 reads MNHEY; CDR2 reads SMNVEV (reference sequence). The CDR3 length is 13 residues. The CDR3 DNA reads as TGTGCCAGCAAAAAGGGAGTCTCGATTGAAGCTTTCTTT. It yields the protein CASKKGVSIEAFF.

The chain employs TRBV18 and TRBJ2-1; 8 bases line up with TRBD2. The V gene end was trimmed by 1 base and the J gene end by 0 bases; junction bases not matched to a gene: 11. This CDR3 comprises 19 residues. The germline CDR1 and CDR2 sequences are KGHSH and LQKENI. The CDR3, as DNA: TGTGCCAGCTCACCACTGACACTCACGGGAGGGAGCTCCTACAATGAGCAGTTCTTC. Its protein is CASSPLTLTGGSSYNEQFF. Using reference TRBV18 and TRBJ2-1 for the parts outside the CDR3, the full variable domain is NAGVMQNPRHLVRRRGQEARLRCSPMKGHSHVYWYRQLPEEGLKFMVYLQKENIIDESGMPKERFSAEFPKEGPSILRIQQVVRGDSAAYFCASSPLTLTGGSSYNEQFFGPGTRLTVL.

This rearrangement joins TRBV4-2 to TRBJ2-1; D might be TRBD2 (5 bases). V was trimmed by 1 base and J by 7 bases, leaving 20 bases between them. The germline CDR1 and CDR2 sequences are LGHNA and YNFKEQ. The CDR3 has 17 amino acids. The CDR3 region is CASSQGDSGEWDNEQFF. The CDR3 DNA reads TGTGCCAGCAGCCAAGGCGATTCCGGGGAGTGGGATAATGAGCAGTTCTTC.

The V call is TRBV10-3, the J call TRBJ2-7; TRBD1 matches 7 bases. Germline loops: CDR1 ENHRY, CDR2 SYGVKD. The V gene end was trimmed by 5 bases and the J gene end by 6 bases; junction bases not matched to a gene: 13. CDR3 length equals 15 residues. CDR3 nucleotides: TGTGCCATCAGTCGAACAGGGGCTCCCAGCGTCGAGCAGTACTTC. This translates into CAISRTGAPSVEQYF.